Listed below are T cell receptor beta chains from one sample, sequenced in a study of CD8 T cells in ankylosing spondylitis. A single record per CDR3 protein comes from TCRdb applying MiXCR to the 5' RACE reads. Of 200,000 to 300,000 distinct CDR3 sequences listed, about 24% are singletons. Sequencing was performed on blood, either unsorted or a sorted T cell fraction (not recorded which). All receptors come from a male donor with ankylosing spondylitis or in good health (not recorded which). Both conserved end residues are part of each CDR3. D genes are given only for firm matches. Clone size is not always given. Where it is, it says once, few, many or a class for expanded clones.

size	J	length	D	V	CDR3
many	TRBJ2-7	11	NA	TRBV20-1	CSGWSSYEQYF
many	TRBJ1-5	16	TRBD1	TRBV5-7	CASSYTGDLRNQPQHF
many	TRBJ1-4	13	NA	TRBV20-1	CSANRRGGEKLFF
many	TRBJ2-5	11	TRBD2	TRBV20-1	CSWGGRETQYF
NA	TRBJ2-7	16	NA	TRBV2	CASKPAGQTGIYEQYF
few	TRBJ1-6	13	TRBD1	TRBV20-1	CSASWDRTSPLHF
NA	TRBJ2-7	16	TRBD2	TRBV5-1	CASSRGLAGPSYEQYF
many	TRBJ2-4	13	TRBD1	TRBV20-1	CSAFRDRGNIQYF
NA	TRBJ2-3	14	NA	TRBV5-1	CASTPQGLTDTQYF
many	TRBJ1-1	12	NA	TRBV20-1	CSAENQGTEAFF
many	TRBJ2-1	10	NA	TRBV20-1	CSATRGEQFF
few	TRBJ2-7	16	NA	TRBV29-1	CSVWHAGTSFSYEQYF
NA	TRBJ2-3	16	TRBD1	TRBV29-1	CSVDWTGGFGTDTQYF
many	TRBJ2-7	15	TRBD1	TRBV10-3	CAIRGTGTGTYEQYF
many	TRBJ2-1	15	NA	TRBV12-3/TRBV12-4	CASSLRDTPRNEQFF
NA	TRBJ1-3	14	NA	TRBV2	CASSPTESGNTIYF
few	TRBJ1-3	14	TRBD1	TRBV12-3/TRBV12-4	CASIADRARNTIYF
few	TRBJ1-1	16	NA	TRBV6-5	CASSYSQQVGWTEAFF
many	TRBJ1-1	18	NA	TRBV5-1	CASSLDPGRTRENTEAFF
NA	TRBJ2-6	16	NA	TRBV29-1	CSGETVSNSGANVLTF
few	TRBJ1-2	14	NA	TRBV29-1	CSVEHTFVEGGYTF
NA	TRBJ2-1	14	TRBD2	TRBV20-1	CSARHKVSGGEQFF
once	TRBJ1-1	13	NA	TRBV10-3	CATQTVSNTEAFF
few	TRBJ2-7	13	TRBD1	TRBV7-9	CASSWTGLYEQYF
many	TRBJ2-3	16	NA	TRBV7-7	CASSLSIAGHTDTQYF
NA	TRBJ2-5	14	NA	TRBV20-1	CSARDLRVGETQYF
few	TRBJ1-1	14	TRBD1	TRBV20-1	CSARAGQKNTEAFF
NA	TRBJ1-1	13	NA	TRBV10-3	CAISAEGNTEAFF
many	TRBJ1-2	13	TRBD1	TRBV12-3/TRBV12-4	CASSKQGRNGYTF
few	TRBJ2-3	16	TRBD1	TRBV20-1	CSARDPSGQNLDTQYF
many	TRBJ1-2	13	NA	TRBV5-1	CASSPGQTFGYTF
NA	TRBJ2-3	15	TRBD2	TRBV30	CAWSVSGGLPDTQYF
NA	TRBJ2-1	17	TRBD1	TRBV5-5	CASSANLQGSSYNEQFF
NA	TRBJ1-5	13	NA	TRBV20-1	CSASWAANQPQHF
NA	TRBJ2-3	13	NA	TRBV7-9	CASGPNPPDTQYF
many	TRBJ2-3	14	NA	TRBV12-3/TRBV12-4	CASSLRKFTDTQYF
NA	TRBJ2-7	14	TRBD1	TRBV28	CASSPGDRPYEQYF
many	TRBJ2-7	16	TRBD2	TRBV20-1	CSAKPSVAGGPYEQYF
NA	TRBJ2-2	16	NA	TRBV24-1	CATSDPTIGGTGELFF
many	TRBJ1-5	13	NA	TRBV6-1	CASSRYSNQPQHF
NA	TRBJ2-7	13	NA	TRBV4-1	CASSQDSSYEQYF
once	TRBJ2-1	14	NA	TRBV5-1	CASSETSYFNEQFF
many	TRBJ2-7	11	TRBD2	TRBV10-3	CAISGTSGQYF
NA	TRBJ2-2	16	TRBD1	TRBV12-3/TRBV12-4	CASSHGTGSLSGELFF
many	TRBJ2-3	14	TRBD2	TRBV20-1	CSARESGGVDTQYF
NA	TRBJ1-4	16	TRBD1	TRBV6-1	CASSPPGQDGDEKLFF
once	TRBJ2-3	12	NA	TRBV12-3/TRBV12-4	CASASRVGTQYF
NA	TRBJ1-1	12	TRBD1	TRBV20-1	CSADDRDTEAFF
many	TRBJ1-2	11	NA	TRBV20-1	CSATGPAGYTF
NA	TRBJ2-1	17	TRBD1	TRBV28	CASSPNNRGRRYNEQFF
few	TRBJ1-2	14	NA	TRBV10-3	CAISPDRVNYGYTF